This TCR beta chain was identified in a study of vaccination and CD4 T cells after COVID-19. This sample's treatment: approximately 9-day PBMC culture with coronavirus spike peptide pools or control peptides (ViraFEST assay). Trimming stripped 3 bases from V and 6 bases from J, with 21 bases between. CDR1 and CDR2 from the germline V gene are MGHRA and YSYEKL. There are 17 residues in the CDR3. Oncomine TCR Beta short-read sequencing was applied to DNA from cultured CD4+ T cells. MiXCR, applied by TCRdb to the PCR reads, yields one record per CDR3 protein. Among thousands of distinct CDR3 sequences listed, 45% to 55% were seen once. A word on this clonotype: Its cognate antigen is unknown.

Sample: CD4+ T cells from blood, cultured in vitro. The chain links TRBV4-1 to TRBJ1-5; perhaps TRBD1 as D (5 bases). This receptor was taken from a human donor who had recovered from COVID-19. The CDR3 DNA reads as TGCGCCAGCAGCCAGGCGACCCTGGGACTGATGGGTCAGCCCCAGCATTTT. It codes for CASSQATLGLMGQPQHF.